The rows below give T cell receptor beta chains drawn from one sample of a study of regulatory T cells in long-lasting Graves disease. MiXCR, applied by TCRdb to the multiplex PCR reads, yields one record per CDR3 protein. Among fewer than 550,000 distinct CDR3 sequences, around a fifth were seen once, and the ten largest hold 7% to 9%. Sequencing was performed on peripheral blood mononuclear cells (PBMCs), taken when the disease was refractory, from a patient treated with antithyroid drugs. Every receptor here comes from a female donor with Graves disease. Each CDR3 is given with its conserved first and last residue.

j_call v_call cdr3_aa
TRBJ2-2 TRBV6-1 CASRPTSGSPGELFF
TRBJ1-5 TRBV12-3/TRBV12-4 CASSSDMGNQPQHF
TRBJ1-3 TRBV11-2 CASSLARDSSGNTIYF
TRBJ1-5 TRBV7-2 CASSLEEGQPQHF
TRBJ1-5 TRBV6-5 CASSYSSGRNNQPQHF
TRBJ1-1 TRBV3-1 CASSQGQGASEAFF
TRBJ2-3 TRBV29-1 CSVEGESGGGTDTQYF
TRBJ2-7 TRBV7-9 CASSPSGLYEQYF
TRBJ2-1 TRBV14 CASSPGGAYNEQFF
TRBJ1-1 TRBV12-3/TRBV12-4 CASSSQGRNTEAFF
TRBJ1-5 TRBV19 CASSFRQGYQPQHF
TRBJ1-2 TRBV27 CASSSRIWVGVSYGYTF
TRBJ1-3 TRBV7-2 CASSLWGSGNTIYF
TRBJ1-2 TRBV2 CASSETGLYGYTF
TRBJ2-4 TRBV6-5 CASSSPAKNIQYF
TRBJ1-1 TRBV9 CASSVGTRPERAFF
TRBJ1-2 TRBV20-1 CSARVDSLLRSYTF
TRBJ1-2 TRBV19 CASNPGAIYGYTF
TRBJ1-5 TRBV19 CASSIRDRGQPQHF
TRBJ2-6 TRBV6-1 CATITTSGANVLTF
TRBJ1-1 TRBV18 CASSPLTGTNTEAFF
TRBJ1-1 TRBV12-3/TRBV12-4 CASNLPPGTEAFF
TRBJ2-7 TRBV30 CAWSAAGGAYEQYF
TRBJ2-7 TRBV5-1 CASRGQGISEQYF
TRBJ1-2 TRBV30 CAWSAGGGGYTF
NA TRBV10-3 CAISEGADGVAGTLSRGEQFF
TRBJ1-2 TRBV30 CAWARDTHYGYTF
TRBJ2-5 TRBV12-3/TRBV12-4 CASSPLGEETQYF
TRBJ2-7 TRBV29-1 CSVFQPLMGEQYF
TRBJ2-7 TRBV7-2 CAITDGNYEQYF
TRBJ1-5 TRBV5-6 CASSLSTQPQHF
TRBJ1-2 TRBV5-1 CASSSDRGYYGYTF
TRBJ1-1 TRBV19 CASRQGRFMNTEAFF
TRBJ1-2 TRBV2 CASSGSEGSGYTF
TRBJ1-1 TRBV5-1 CASSPYPTESLEAFF
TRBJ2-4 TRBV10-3 CAISDGGLGYDIQYF
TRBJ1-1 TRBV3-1 CASSQRRMNTEAFF
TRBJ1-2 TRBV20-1 CSAIDVRIPYGYTF
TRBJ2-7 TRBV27 CASRPIVQTTESYEQYF
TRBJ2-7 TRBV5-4 CASTLLGTSGKDEQYF
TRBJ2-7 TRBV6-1 CASSEVQGAGEQYF
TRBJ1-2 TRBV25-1 CASSDVGYGYTF
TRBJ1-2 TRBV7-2 CASSWDGFYGYTF
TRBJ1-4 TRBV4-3 CASSQLRGGTGEKLFF